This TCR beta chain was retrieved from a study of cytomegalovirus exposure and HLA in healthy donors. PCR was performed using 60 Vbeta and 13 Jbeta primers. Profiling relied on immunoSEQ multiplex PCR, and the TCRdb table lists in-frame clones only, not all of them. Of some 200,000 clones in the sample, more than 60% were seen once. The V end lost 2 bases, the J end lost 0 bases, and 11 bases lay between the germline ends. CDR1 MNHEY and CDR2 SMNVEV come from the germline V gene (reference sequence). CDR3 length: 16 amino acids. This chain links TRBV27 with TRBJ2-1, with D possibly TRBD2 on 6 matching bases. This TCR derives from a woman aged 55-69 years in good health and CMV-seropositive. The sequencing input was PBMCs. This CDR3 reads CASSLVAGISYNEQFF. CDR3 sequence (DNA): TGTGCCAGCAGTTTAGTTGCGGGGATCTCCTACAATGAGCAGTTCTTC.